Below, 18 T cell receptor beta chains from the same sample are listed, as sequenced in a study of T-cell memory formation after mild COVID-19. TCRdb re-called the 5' RACE reads with MiXCR, one entry per CDR3 protein. Here the sample spans over 500,000 distinct CDR3 sequences, about 18% being singletons. The sequencing input was PBMCs or a T cell subset sorted from them (not recorded which). These receptors came from an adult woman who had mild COVID-19 (a few samples of this study predate the infection). Cell type and time point are not known.

This clonotype was seen ten or more times. The chain joins TRBV5-1 to TRBJ2-1; tentatively, D is TRBD1 (6 bases). Germline V CDR1 and CDR2: SGHRS, YFSETQ. This CDR3 spans 15 amino acids. V was shortened by 4 bases and J by 1 base, with 12 bases between the two germline ends. CDR3 residues: CASSQDSQSYNEQFF. CDR3 in DNA: TGCGCCAGCAGCCAGGACAGTCAGTCCTACAATGAGCAGTTCTTC.

This clonotype appeared a few times. This chain joins TRBV20-1 and TRBJ1-1; weak D call: TRBD1 (6 bases). Per germline, CDR1 DFQATT and CDR2 SNEGSKA (reference sequence). Trimming took 3 bases from V and 1 from J, leaving 9 bases between them. The CDR3 covers 13 residues. CDR3 DNA: TGCAGTGCTAGCCTACAGGGGAACACTGAAGCTTTCTTT. Translation gives CSASLQGNTEAFF.

This clonotype was recorded many times. The chain links TRBV7-8 to TRBJ2-5; D is unresolved. CDR3 length equals 14 residues. V lost 5 bases to trimming and J lost 4 bases, with 14 bases between them. Germline CDR1 reads SGHVS; CDR2 reads FQNEAQ. The DNA of the CDR3 is TGTGCCAGCAGCCCCTTGGGTAGCAGAGAGACCCAGTACTTC. The encoded protein is CASSPLGSRETQYF.

Many counts were recorded for this clonotype. The chain has TRBV27 and TRBJ2-2; no firm D call. V was trimmed by 3 bases and J by 4 bases, leaving 15 bases between them. The germline CDR1 and CDR2 sequences are MNHEY and SMNVEV (reference sequence). The CDR3 loop spans 16 amino acids. This CDR3 reads CASSFLGSWGTGELFF. The CDR3 coding sequence is TGTGCCAGCAGTTTTCTGGGGTCGTGGGGCACCGGGGAGCTGTTTTTT.

This clonotype has just a few counts. This chain uses TRBV5-4 with TRBJ1-2; D unclear. V was cut by 4 bases and J by 3 bases, with 13 bases left in between. The CDR3 is made up of 14 amino acids. The germline V gene has CDR1 SGHNT and CDR2 YYREEE (reference sequence). The CDR3 DNA reads as TGTGCCAGCAGCGTTCGAGGAAACGACTATGGCTACACCTTC. It translates to CASSVRGNDYGYTF.

The chain couples TRBV7-9 to TRBJ1-1; 7 bases map to TRBD1. Germline CDR1 and CDR2: SEHNR and FQNEAQ (reference sequence). The CDR3 loop spans 13 amino acids. The V segment lost 5 bases and the J segment 10 bases; nucleotides outside the gene matches: 10. Written as DNA, the CDR3 is TGTGCCAGCAGCCTACAGGGGCCCGCGACAGCTTTCTTT. Translated, it gives CASSLQGPATAFF.

The V gene is TRBV7-6, the J gene TRBJ2-7, with D tentatively TRBD2 (5 bases). The CDR3 loop spans 13 amino acids. V lost 1 base to trimming and J lost 8 bases, with 12 bases between them. CDR1 SGHVS and CDR2 FNYEAQ come from the germline V gene. The CDR3 DNA sequence: TGTGCCAGCAGCTTAGACGTTGAGGGTAAGCAGTACTTC. This gives the protein CASSLDVEGKQYF.

This clonotype appeared many times. This sequence joins TRBV5-1 and TRBJ2-7; no reliable D call. The CDR3 runs to 14 residues. The V end was cut by 0 bases, the J end by 4 bases, with 11 bases between. Germline assignment: CDR1 SGHRS and CDR2 YFSETQ. The CDR3 nucleotides read TGCGCCAGCAGCTTGGTAGTACAGCCTTACGAGCAGTACTTC. The encoded protein is CASSLVVQPYEQYF.

The genes are TRBV23-1 and TRBJ1-1; D may be TRBD1 (5 bases). TRBV23-1 is given ORF status, its function remaining uncertain. This CDR3 is built from 15 residues. Trimming cost V 4 bases and J 1 base, with 13 bases left between them. CDR3 region: CASSLTGTGNTEAFF. In DNA form, the CDR3 reads TGCGCCAGCAGTCTTACCGGGACGGGGAACACTGAAGCTTTCTTT.

The chain recombines TRBV15 with TRBJ1-1, with a weak D call TRBD1 (6 bases). The V and J ends lost 1 base and 6 bases respectively, with 12 bases between them. Germline CDR1 reads LNHNV; CDR2 reads YYDKDF (reference sequence). This CDR3 is built from 14 residues. The chain's CDR3 is CATSRAGGASEAFF. CDR3 in DNA: TGTGCCACCAGCAGAGCGGGGGGCGCATCTGAAGCTTTCTTT.

Only a few counts were recorded for this clonotype. The rearrangement uses TRBV7-9 and TRBJ2-7; 12 nucleotides agree with TRBD2. Germline assignment: CDR1 SEHNR and CDR2 FQNEAQ (reference sequence). V was clipped by 5 bases and J by 0 bases; unmatched bases: 5. The CDR3 is 16 residues long. Written as DNA, the CDR3 is TGTGCCAGCAGCCCTCTAGCGGGAGGGCCCTCCTACGAGCAGTACTTC. Protein product: CASSPLAGGPSYEQYF. The complete variable domain, with remaining parts taken from reference TRBV7-9 and TRBJ2-7, reads DTGVSQNPRHKITKRGQNVTFRCDPISEHNRLYWYRQTLGQGPEFLTYFQNEAQLEKSRLLSDRFSAERPKGSFSTLEIQRTEQGDSAMYLCASSPLAGGPSYEQYFGPGTRLTVT.

The chain joins TRBV20-1 to TRBJ2-7; D is unresolved. The germline V gene has CDR1 DFQATT and CDR2 SNEGSKA (reference sequence). The CDR3 is 16 amino acids. Trimming pared 2 bases from V and 2 bases from J, leaving 19 bases between. CDR3 region: CSARPITPLRPYEQYF. DNA of the CDR3: TGCAGTGCTAGACCGATTACTCCCCTCAGGCCCTACGAGCAGTACTTC.

CDR3 in amino acids: CSARTGGTTGANVLTF. CDR3 DNA sequence: TGCAGCGCTAGGACAGGGGGTACTACTGGGGCCAACGTCCTGACTTTC. The V call is TRBV29-1, the J call TRBJ2-6; 10 bases fit TRBD1. Germline V gene data show CDR1 as SQVTM and CDR2 as ANQGSEA. The J segment lost 2 bases and the V segment lost 7 bases, leaving 8 bases of the junction unmatched. The CDR3 is made up of 16 amino acids.

This clonotype was seen more than once but under ten times. V usage is TRBV28 and J usage is TRBJ2-1; the match to TRBD1 covers 8 bases. Germline CDR1 is MDHEN and CDR2 is SYDVKM. The CDR3 runs 17 residues. The trim removed 4 bases at V and 6 bases at J, leaving 14 bases unmatched. The CDR3 sequence is CASSSSQETGVVNEQFF. The CDR3 DNA sequence: TGTGCCAGCAGTTCCTCTCAGGAGACAGGGGTAGTCAATGAGCAGTTCTTC. The full variable domain, with the rest looked up from reference TRBV28 and TRBJ2-1, is DVKVTQSSRYLVKRTGEKVFLECVQDMDHENMFWYRQDPGLGLRLIYFSYDVKMKEKGDIPEGYSVSREKKERFSLILESASTNQTSMYLCASSSSQETGVVNEQFFGPGTRLTVL.

J is TRBJ2-2 and V is TRBV7-3, with TRBD2 matching over 8 bases. Germline assignment: CDR1 SGHTA and CDR2 FQGTGA. This CDR3 is built from 16 residues. V shed 0 bases and J 6 bases; nucleotides not matched to a gene: 6. In nucleotides, the CDR3 is TGTGCCAGCAGCTTAACCGCGCGGGAGGTGCCCGGGGAGCTGTTTTTT. Protein product: CASSLTAREVPGELFF.

This chain connects TRBV5-1 to TRBJ2-1, with TRBD1 matching 9 bases. J lost 5 bases, V lost 3 bases, and 9 bases had no gene match. Germline V gene sequence: CDR1 SGHRS, CDR2 YFSETQ. The CDR3 is 16 amino acids. The CDR3 region is CASSYISGQGNNEQFF. The DNA for the CDR3 is TGCGCCAGCAGCTATATATCGGGACAGGGTAACAATGAGCAGTTCTTC. The full variable domain, with the rest looked up from reference TRBV5-1 and TRBJ2-1, is KAGVTQTPRYLIKTRGQQVTLSCSPISGHRSVSWYQQTPGQGLQFLFEYFSETQRNKGNFPGRFSGRQFSNSRSEMNVSTLELGDSALYLCASSYISGQGNNEQFFGPGTRLTVL.

CDR3 nucleotide sequence: TGCAGTGCGTCTCCACACACTAGCGGGTACTACAATGAGCAGTTCTTC. Amino acids: CSASPHTSGYYNEQFF. The V gene is TRBV20-1, the J gene TRBJ2-1; 9 positions match TRBD2. The germline V gene encodes CDR1 DFQATT and CDR2 SNEGSKA (reference sequence). This CDR3 spans 16 amino acids. V trimming: 6 bases; J trimming: 3 bases; junction bases outside the gene matches: 12.

The V and J genes are TRBV27 and TRBJ2-7, with no clear D. The CDR3 loop spans 12 amino acids. Trimming pared 3 bases from V and 5 bases from J, leaving 8 bases between. Germline V gene lookup returns CDR1 MNHEY and CDR2 SMNVEV (reference sequence). CDR3 sequence: CASSFPGHEQYF. CDR3 nucleotide sequence: TGTGCCAGCAGTTTCCCAGGCCACGAGCAGTACTTC.